In this sample, the clone carrying this T cell receptor beta chain turned up a few times. Its antigen is undetermined. The data stem from a study of pediatric ulcerative colitis. The assay was run at survey level. The protocol was immunoSEQ multiplex PCR, while the TCRdb copy is restricted to in-frame clones and leaves out a portion. This table holds roughly 30,000 clones, 82% found once. Study-wide findings and caveats: Repertoires came from total lymphocyte DNA, not specific subsets.

Germline loops: CDR1 SEHNR, CDR2 FQNEAQ (reference sequence). Trimming stripped 3 bases from V and 0 bases from J, with 6 bases between. This CDR3 spans 14 amino acids. This sequence joins TRBV7-9 and TRBJ2-1; D unclear. The sequenced material came from blood. This TCR was recovered from a boy aged 10-17 years with severe ulcerative colitis. This CDR3 reads CASSLASSYNEQFF. The CDR3, as DNA: TGTGCCAGCAGCTTGGCGAGCTCCTACAATGAGCAGTTCTTC.